This T cell receptor (beta chain) was recorded in a study of T-cell reconstitution after alpha-beta-depleted transplantation in children. Findings and limits, study-wide: The main origin of T-cell counts and diversity one year after transplant was newly produced T cells. It was reported that alpha-beta T cells came from several hundred expanded graft clones (about two months after transplant).

This clonotype has just a few counts. Antigen unknown. In germline, CDR1 is SGHTA, CDR2 FQGTGA. The germline V and J ends were trimmed by 4 bases and 6 bases, with 13 bases remaining between them. The CDR3 is 13 residues long. Preparing the TCRbeta library involved the use of unique molecular identifiers. MiXCR was run by TCRdb on the PCR reads, yielding one entry per CDR3 protein. The sample lists 500,000 to 650,000 distinct CDR3 sequences; about an eighth were seen once. Sequenced here: PBMCs, mostly from graft donor cells, sampled 180 days after TCRalphabeta/CD19-depleted stem cell transplant. The clonotype was recovered from a female patient between 2 and 15 years old who had a stem cell transplant for aplastic anemia, so the T cells may come from the graft donor. This chain connects TRBV7-3 to TRBJ2-7; tentatively, D is TRBD2 (5 bases). The CDR3 DNA sequence: TGTGCCAGCAGCTCCTCCCGTGGAGGCGAGCAGTACTTC. Translating gives CASSSSRGGEQYF.